This T cell receptor (beta chain) originates from a study of T cells after yellow fever vaccination. Study outcomes and limitations: Relatively few clonotypes were ones that appeared in both CD4 and CD8 compartments. FACS-sorted repertoires might harbor abundant contaminating clonotypes from the bulk population.

In regard to this clonotype: Its target is unknown.

The germline V gene encodes CDR1 DFQATT and CDR2 SNEGSKA (reference sequence). CDR3 length: 12 amino acids. V lost 4 bases and J 3 bases, leaving 9 bases between the germline ends. TCR cDNA, made by 5'RACE template switching, carried an added universal primer site and UMIs. TCRdb independently ran MiXCR on the 5' RACE reads; one entry per CDR3 protein. The sample comprises about 300,000 distinct CDR3 sequences, approximately 10% of which are singletons, and about 3% rests with the top ten. The receptor was derived from a man between 18 and 35 years old who received the YFV17D yellow fever vaccine. V and J are TRBV20-1 and TRBJ2-5, with D possibly TRBD2 on 6 matching bases. The material sequenced was CD4+ T cells sorted from PBMCs, taken 5 days after the yellow fever booster vaccination. CDR3: CSATGVEETQYF. CDR3 DNA sequence: TGCAGTGCTACGGGAGTCGAAGAGACCCAGTACTTC.